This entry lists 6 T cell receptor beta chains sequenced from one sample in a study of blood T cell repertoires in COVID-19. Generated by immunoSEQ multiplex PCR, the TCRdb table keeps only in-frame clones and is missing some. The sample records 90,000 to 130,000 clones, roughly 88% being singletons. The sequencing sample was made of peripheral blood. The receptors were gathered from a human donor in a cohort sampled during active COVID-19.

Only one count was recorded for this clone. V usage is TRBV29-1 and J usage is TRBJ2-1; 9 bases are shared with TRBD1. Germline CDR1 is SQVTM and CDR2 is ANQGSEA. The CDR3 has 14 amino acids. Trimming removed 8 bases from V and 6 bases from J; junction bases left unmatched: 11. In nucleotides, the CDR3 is TGCAGCATATCCCCGACAGGGGGGGCCAATGAGCAGTTCTTC. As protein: CSISPTGGANEQFF.

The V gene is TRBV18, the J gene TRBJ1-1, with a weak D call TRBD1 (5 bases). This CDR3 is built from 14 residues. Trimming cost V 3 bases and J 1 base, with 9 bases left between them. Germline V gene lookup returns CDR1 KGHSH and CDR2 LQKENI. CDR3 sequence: CASSPIQENTEAFF. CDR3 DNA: TGTGCCAGCTCACCGATACAGGAGAACACTGAAGCTTTCTTT.

This CDR3 is CASSQDPQGSYGYTF. The CDR3 bases are TGTGCCAGCAGCCAAGACCCTCAGGGGAGCTATGGCTACACCTTC. V gene TRBV3-1 (or the pseudogene TRBV3-2) combines with J gene TRBJ1-2; D is possibly TRBD1 (6 bases). This CDR3 has 15 amino acids. V gave up 0 bases and J gave up 4 bases, with 12 bases separating them. Germline loops: CDR1 LGHDT, CDR2 YNNKEL (reference sequence).

The CDR3 here is CARVTNTEAFF. The CDR3 DNA reads as TGCGCCCGGGTAACGAACACTGAAGCTTTCTTT. The chain recombines TRBV5-1 with TRBJ1-1; D unresolved. In germline, CDR1 is SGHRS, CDR2 YFSETQ. Trimming removed 10 bases from V and 1 base from J, with 8 bases in between. The CDR3 extends over 11 amino acids.

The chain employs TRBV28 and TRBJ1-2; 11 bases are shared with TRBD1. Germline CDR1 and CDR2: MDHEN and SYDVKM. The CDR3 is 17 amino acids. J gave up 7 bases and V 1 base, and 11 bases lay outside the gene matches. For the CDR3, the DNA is TGTGCCAGCAGTTTATCTTGGGAGGGGGACAGGGGGATTGGCTACACCTTC. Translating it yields CASSLSWEGDRGIGYTF.

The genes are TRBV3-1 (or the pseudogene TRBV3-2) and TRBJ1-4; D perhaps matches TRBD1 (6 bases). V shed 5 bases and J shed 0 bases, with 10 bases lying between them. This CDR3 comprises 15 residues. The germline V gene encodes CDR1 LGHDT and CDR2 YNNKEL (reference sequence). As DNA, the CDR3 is TGTGCCAGCAGCGCCCGGACAGCAACTAATGAAAAACTGTTTTTT. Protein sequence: CASSARTATNEKLFF.